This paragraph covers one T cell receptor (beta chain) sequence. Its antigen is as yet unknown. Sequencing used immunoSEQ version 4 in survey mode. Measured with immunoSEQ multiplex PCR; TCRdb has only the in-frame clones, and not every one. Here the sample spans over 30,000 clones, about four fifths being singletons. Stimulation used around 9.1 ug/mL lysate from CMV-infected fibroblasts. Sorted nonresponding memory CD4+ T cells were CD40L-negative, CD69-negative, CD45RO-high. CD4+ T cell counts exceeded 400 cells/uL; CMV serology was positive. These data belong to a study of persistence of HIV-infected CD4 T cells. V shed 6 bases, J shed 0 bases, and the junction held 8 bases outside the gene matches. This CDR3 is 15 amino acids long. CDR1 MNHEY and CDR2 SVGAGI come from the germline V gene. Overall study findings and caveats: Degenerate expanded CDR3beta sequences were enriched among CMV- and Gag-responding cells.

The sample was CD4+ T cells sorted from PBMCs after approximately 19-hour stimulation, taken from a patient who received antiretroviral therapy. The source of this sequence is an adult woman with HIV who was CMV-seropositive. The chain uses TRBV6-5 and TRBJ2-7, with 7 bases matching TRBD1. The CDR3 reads CASRTGKRPSYEQYF. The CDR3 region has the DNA TGTGCCAGCAGGACAGGGAAAAGGCCCTCCTACGAGCAGTACTTC.